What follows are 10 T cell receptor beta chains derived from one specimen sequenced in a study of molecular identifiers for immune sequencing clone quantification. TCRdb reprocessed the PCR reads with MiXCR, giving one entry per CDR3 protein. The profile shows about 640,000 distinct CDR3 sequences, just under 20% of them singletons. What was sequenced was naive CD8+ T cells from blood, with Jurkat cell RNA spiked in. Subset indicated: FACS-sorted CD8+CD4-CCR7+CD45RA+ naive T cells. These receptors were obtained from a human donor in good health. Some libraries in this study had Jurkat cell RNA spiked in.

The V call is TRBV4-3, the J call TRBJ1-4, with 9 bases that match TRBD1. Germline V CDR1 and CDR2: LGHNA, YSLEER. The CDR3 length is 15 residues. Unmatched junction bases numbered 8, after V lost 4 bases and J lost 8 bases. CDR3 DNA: TGCGCCAGCAGCCCCGGGACAGGGATGGGCGAAAAACTGTTTTTT. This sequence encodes CASSPGTGMGEKLFF.

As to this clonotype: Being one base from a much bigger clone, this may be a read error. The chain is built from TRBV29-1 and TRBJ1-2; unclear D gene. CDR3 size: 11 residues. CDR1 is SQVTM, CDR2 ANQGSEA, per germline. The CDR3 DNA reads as TGCAGCGTTGAAGCAAACTATGGCTGCACCTTC. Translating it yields CSVEANYGCTF.

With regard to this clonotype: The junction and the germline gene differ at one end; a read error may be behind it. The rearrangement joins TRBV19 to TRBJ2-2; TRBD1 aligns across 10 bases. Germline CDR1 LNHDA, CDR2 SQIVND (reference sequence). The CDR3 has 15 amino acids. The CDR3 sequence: CTSRAGTGETGELFF. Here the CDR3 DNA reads TGTACCAGTAGAGCCGGGACAGGGGAGACCGGGGAGCTGTTTTTT.

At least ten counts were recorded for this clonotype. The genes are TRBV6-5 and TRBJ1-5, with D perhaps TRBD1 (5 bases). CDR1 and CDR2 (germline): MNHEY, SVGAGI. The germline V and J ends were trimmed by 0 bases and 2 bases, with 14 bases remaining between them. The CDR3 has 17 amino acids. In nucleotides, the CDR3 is TGTGCCAGCAGTTACTCAGGCGGGGCCTTGGGCAATCAGCCCCAGCATTTT. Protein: CASSYSGGALGNQPQHF.

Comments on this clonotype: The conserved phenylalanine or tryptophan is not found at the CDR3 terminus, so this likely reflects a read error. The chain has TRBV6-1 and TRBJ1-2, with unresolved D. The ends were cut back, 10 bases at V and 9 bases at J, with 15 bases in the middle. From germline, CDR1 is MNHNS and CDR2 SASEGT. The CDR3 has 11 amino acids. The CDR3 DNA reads TGTGCCACCACGGTACCCACGAGCTACACCTCC. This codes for CATTVPTSYTS.

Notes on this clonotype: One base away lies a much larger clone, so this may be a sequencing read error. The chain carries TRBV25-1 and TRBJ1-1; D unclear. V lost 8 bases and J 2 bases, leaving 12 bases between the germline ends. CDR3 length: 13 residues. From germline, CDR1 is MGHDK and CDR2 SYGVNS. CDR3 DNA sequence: TGTGCCAGCCCTCTCTGGGAAAACACTGAAGCTTTCTTT. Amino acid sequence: CASPLWENTEAFF. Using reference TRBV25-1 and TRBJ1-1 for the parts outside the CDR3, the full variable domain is EADIYQTPRYLVIGTGKKITLECSQTMGHDKMYWYQQDPGMELHLIHYSYGVNSTEKGDLSSESTVSRIRTEHFPLTLESARPSHTSQYLCASPLWENTEAFFGQGTRLTVV.

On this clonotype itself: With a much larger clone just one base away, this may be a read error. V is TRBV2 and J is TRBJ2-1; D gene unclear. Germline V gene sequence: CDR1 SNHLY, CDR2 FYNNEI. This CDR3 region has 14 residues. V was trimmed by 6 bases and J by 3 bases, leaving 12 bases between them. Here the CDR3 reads CASSGRVDYNEQFF. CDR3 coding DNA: TGTGCCAGCAGCGGACGGGTAGACTACAATGAGCAGTTCTTC.

This CDR3 is CASTSFHNEQFF. The CDR3 region has the DNA TGTGCCAGCACCTCTTTTCACAATGAGCAGTTCTTC. This chain uses TRBV12-3 or TRBV12-4 with TRBJ2-1; D ambiguous. The CDR3 loop spans 12 amino acids. V was clipped by 7 bases and J by 5 bases, with 9 bases between them.

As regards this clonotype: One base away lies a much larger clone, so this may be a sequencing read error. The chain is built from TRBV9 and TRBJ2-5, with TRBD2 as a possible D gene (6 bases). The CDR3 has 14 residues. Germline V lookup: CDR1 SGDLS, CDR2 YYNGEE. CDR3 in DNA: TGTGCCAGCGGCGTACTCGGGGGAGTGGAGACCCAGTACTTC. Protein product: CASGVLGGVETQYF. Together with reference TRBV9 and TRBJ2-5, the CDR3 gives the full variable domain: DSGVTQTPKHLITATGQRVTLRCSPRSGDLSVYWYQQSLDQGLQFLIQYYNGEERAKGNILERFSAQQFPDLHSELNLSSLELGDSALYFCASGVLGGVETQYFGPGTRLLVL.

In DNA form, the CDR3 reads TGCGCCAGCAGCCAAGATCTAAGACACAGCTCCTACAATGAGCAGTTCTTC. Translating it yields CASSQDLRHSSYNEQFF. The V gene is TRBV4-3, the J gene TRBJ2-1; D is uncertain. Trimming left V 0 bases short and J 0 bases short, with 12 bases between. This CDR3 is 17 amino acids long. Germline V gene lookup returns CDR1 LGHNA and CDR2 YSLEER.